A selection of T cell receptor beta chains follows, all from one sample in a study of blood T cells in healthy people across ages. TCRdb reprocessed the 5' RACE reads with MiXCR, giving one entry per CDR3 protein. Of 850,000 to 1,100,000 distinct CDR3 sequences detected, 35% to 45% appear once; the ten largest clones hold about an eighth. The sample taken for sequencing was blood. Source of these receptors: a man aged 18 to 29 in good health. Both conserved end residues are part of each CDR3. D genes are given only for firm matches. Not every row has a clone size; where given, it reads once, few, many or a size class.

>NA|TRBJ2-3|TRBV12-3/TRBV12-4|TRBD2
CASRLAGAPSTDTQYF
TGTGCCAGCCGACTAGCGGGGGCCCCTAGCACAGATACGCAGTATTTT
>once|TRBJ1-4|TRBV5-1|TRBD1
CASTQEPGQGREKLFF
TGCGCCAGCACCCAGGAACCGGGACAGGGGCGAGAAAAACTGTTTTTT
>few|TRBJ2-5|TRBV20-1|TRBD2
CSAVGPDLAEQETQYF
TGCAGTGCTGTGGGCCCGGATCTAGCGGAGCAAGAGACCCAGTACTTC
>NA|TRBJ1-6|TRBV27|NA
CASSFQWDYRESWSLYNSPLHF
TGTGCCAGCAGTTTTCAATGGGATTACAGGGAGAGTTGGTCTCTCTATAATTCACCCCTCCACTTT
>NA|TRBJ2-7|TRBV12-3/TRBV12-4|NA
CAPRRVPYNEQYF
TGTGCTCCCCGGCGGGTTCCCTACAATGAGCAGTACTTC
>once|TRBJ2-1|TRBV12-3/TRBV12-4|TRBD1
CASSRLGTGVGNEQFF
TGTGCCAGCAGCCGGCTCGGGACAGGGGTAGGCAATGAGCAGTTCTTC
>few|TRBJ1-5|TRBV5-1|TRBD1
CASSLGTGGYQPQHF
TGCGCCAGCAGCTTGGGGACAGGGGGCTATCAGCCCCAGCATTTT
>NA|TRBJ1-1|TRBV10-3|NA
CAIGGGRGTEAFF
TGTGCCATCGGAGGAGGGCGCGGCACTGAAGCTTTCTTT
>once|TRBJ2-3|TRBV20-1|NA
CSAQDSYTDTQYF
TGCAGTGCCCAGGACAGCTACACAGATACGCAGTATTTT
>few|TRBJ2-1|TRBV4-3|TRBD2
CASSQELAGGDTYNEQFF
TGCGCCAGCAGCCAAGAACTAGCGGGGGGGGACACCTACAATGAGCAGTTCTTC
>once|TRBJ2-3|TRBV2|NA
CASGREGTDTQYF
TGTGCCAGCGGCAGGGAAGGCACAGATACGCAGTATTTT